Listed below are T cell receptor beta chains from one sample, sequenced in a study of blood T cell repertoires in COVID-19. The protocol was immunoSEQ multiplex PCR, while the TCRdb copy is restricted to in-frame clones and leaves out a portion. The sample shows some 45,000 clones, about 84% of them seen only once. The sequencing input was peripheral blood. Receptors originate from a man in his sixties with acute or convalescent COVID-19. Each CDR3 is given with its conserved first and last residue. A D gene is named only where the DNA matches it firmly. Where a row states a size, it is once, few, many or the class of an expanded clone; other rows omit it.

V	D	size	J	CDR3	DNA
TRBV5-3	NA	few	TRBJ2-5	CARSEETQYF	TGTGCCAGAAGCGAGGAGACCCAGTACTTC
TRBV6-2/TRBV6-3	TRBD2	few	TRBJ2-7	CASSSSSGGYYEQYF	TGTGCCAGCAGTTCTTCTAGCGGGGGTTACTACGAGCAGTACTTC
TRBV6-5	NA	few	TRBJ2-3	CASGRKGWNTQYF	TGTGCCAGCGGTCGAAAGGGGTGGAATACGCAGTATTTT
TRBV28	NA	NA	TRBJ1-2	CASSQGQNYGYTF	TGTGCCAGCAGTCAAGGACAGAACTATGGCTACACCTTC
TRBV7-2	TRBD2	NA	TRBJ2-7	CASSLGGGLVSYEQYF	TGTGCCAGCAGCTTAGGAGGGGGACTAGTAAGCTACGAGCAGTACTTC
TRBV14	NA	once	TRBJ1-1	CASRPGLRNTEAFF	TGTGCCAGCAGGCCGGGACTAAGGAACACTGAAGCTTTCTTT
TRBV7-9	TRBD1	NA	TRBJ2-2	CASSLLSGQVGELFF	TGTGCCAGCAGCTTACTGTCAGGACAGGTCGGGGAGCTGTTTTTT
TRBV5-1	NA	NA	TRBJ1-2	CASSPLFQRFYGYTF	TGCGCCAGCAGCCCTCTGTTTCAGCGTTTTTATGGCTACACCTTC
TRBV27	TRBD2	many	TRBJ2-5	CASSLGLAGVYQETQYF	TGTGCCAGCAGTTTAGGACTAGCGGGGGTGTACCAAGAGACCCAGTACTTC
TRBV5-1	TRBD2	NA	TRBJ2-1	CASSLDEGLAGSPQFF	TGCGCCAGCAGCTTGGATGAGGGACTAGCGGGGAGCCCGCAGTTCTTC
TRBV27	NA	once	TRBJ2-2	CASRATYLNTGELFF	TGTGCCAGCAGGGCGACTTATTTGAACACCGGGGAGCTGTTTTTT
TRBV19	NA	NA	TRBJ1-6	CASSIRGRVGNNSPLHF	TGTGCCAGTAGTATCCGAGGCAGGGTGGGGAATAATTCACCCCTCCACTTT
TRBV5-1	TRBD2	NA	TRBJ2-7	CASSLAAGTNYEQYF	TGCGCCAGCAGCTTGGCAGCGGGGACGAACTACGAGCAGTACTTC
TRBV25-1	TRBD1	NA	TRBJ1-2	CASSAPGQGAITF	TGTGCCAGCAGTGCGCCGGGACAGGGGGCTATCACCTTC
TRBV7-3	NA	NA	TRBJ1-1	CASSLMGKGRTEAFF	TGTGCCAGCAGCTTAATGGGAAAGGGGAGGACTGAAGCTTTCTTT
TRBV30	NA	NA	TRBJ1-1	CACTDSFVNTEAFF	TGTGCCTGCACCGACAGTTTTGTGAACACTGAAGCTTTCTTT
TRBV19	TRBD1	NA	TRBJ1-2	CASSPGQGFNYGYTF	TGTGCCAGTAGCCCGGGACAGGGGTTTAACTATGGCTACACCTTC
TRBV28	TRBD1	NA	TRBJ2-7	CASSLSGQGFYEQYF	TGTGCCAGCAGTTTATCGGGACAGGGGTTCTACGAGCAGTACTTC
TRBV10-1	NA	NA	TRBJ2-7	CASSVTGSNEQYF	TGCGCCAGCAGTGTAACAGGGAGTAACGAGCAGTACTTC
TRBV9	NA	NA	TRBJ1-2	CASSASQGRSDNYGYTF	TGTGCCAGCAGCGCATCACAGGGCCGATCGGACAACTATGGCTACACCTTC
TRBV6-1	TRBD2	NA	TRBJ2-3	CASSERWIGGAPRAGYF	TGTGCCAGCAGTGAACGATGGATCGGGGGGGCTCCCCGGGCGGGGTATTTT
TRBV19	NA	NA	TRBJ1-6	CASSRGAKGSPLHF	TGTGCCAGTAGTCGGGGGGCCAAGGGTTCACCCCTCCACTTT